Following are 10 T cell receptor beta chains from one sample sequenced in a study of blood T cell repertoires in COVID-19. Profiled with immunoSEQ multiplex PCR; TCRdb holds only in-frame clones, not every one. Here the sample spans some 250,000 clones, more than 75% being singletons. Sequenced input: PBMCs or T cells enriched from blood (not recorded which). These receptor sequences come from a woman between 40 and 55 years old with acute COVID-19.

This chain joins TRBV4-1 and TRBJ2-2, with D perhaps matching TRBD2 (6 bases). Per the germline V gene, CDR1 is MGHRA and CDR2 is YSYEKL. The CDR3 is made up of 14 amino acids. Trimming took 5 bases from V and 6 from J, leaving 13 bases between them. The CDR3 here is CASSARLDPGELFF. Here the CDR3 DNA reads TGCGCCAGCAGCGCCCGACTAGATCCCGGGGAGCTGTTTTTT.

V gene TRBV5-4 combines with J gene TRBJ2-1; 9 bases are a match to TRBD2. The CDR3 covers 15 residues. From germline, CDR1 is SGHNT and CDR2 YYREEE (reference sequence). Germline trimming cut 4 bases from V and 10 bases from J; bases unmatched to any gene: 12. Written as DNA, the CDR3 is TGTGCCAGCAGCCTGATTGGCGGGAGGGCCAAAGAGCAGTTCTTC. Protein sequence: CASSLIGGRAKEQFF.

The V and J genes are TRBV30 and TRBJ2-7; 8 positions agree with TRBD2. The trim removed 1 base at V and 7 bases at J, leaving 12 bases unmatched. CDR1 and CDR2 from the germline V gene are GTSNPN and SVGIG (reference sequence). This CDR3 region has 15 residues. Here the CDR3 DNA reads TGTGCCTGGAGTGACCTGGCCGGGAGGGCCGTTGAGCAGTACTTC. The encoded protein is CAWSDLAGRAVEQYF. Using reference TRBV30 and TRBJ2-7 for the parts outside the CDR3, the full variable domain is SQTIHQWPATLVQPVGSPLSLECTVEGTSNPNLYWYRQAAGRGLQLLFYSVGIGQISSEVPQNLSASRPQDRQFILSSKKLLLSDSGFYLCAWSDLAGRAVEQYFGPGTRLTVT.

The chain couples TRBV3-1 (or the pseudogene TRBV3-2) to TRBJ2-7; TRBD1 agrees at 7 bases. The V gene end was trimmed by 5 bases and the J gene end by 4 bases; junction bases not matched to a gene: 5. Germline CDR1 and CDR2: LGHDT and YNNKEL (reference sequence). The CDR3 contains 13 residues. CDR3 residues: CASSTGTAYEQYF. The CDR3 coding sequence is TGTGCCAGCAGCACCGGGACAGCATACGAGCAGTACTTC.

The rearrangement links TRBV18 to TRBJ1-6, with D unclear. The germline V and J ends were trimmed by 8 bases and 8 bases, with 16 bases remaining between them. The CDR3 is 14 amino acids. Germline lookup yields CDR1 KGHSH and CDR2 LQKENI. CDR3 in DNA: TGTGCCAGCCGAATAAGTCCCGGGGATTCACCCCTCCACTTT. Its protein is CASRISPGDSPLHF.

This clone was seen a handful of times. The V gene is TRBV7-8, the J gene TRBJ2-3; 8 bases fit TRBD2. V gave up 1 base and J gave up 2 bases; unmatched junction bases: 5. Germline V gene lookup returns CDR1 SGHVS and CDR2 FQNEAQ. The CDR3 loop spans 16 amino acids. CDR3 amino acids: CASSLVVGRDTDTQYF. The CDR3 coding sequence is TGTGCCAGCAGCTTAGTGGTCGGGAGGGACACAGATACGCAGTATTTT.

The rearrangement joins TRBV7-9 to TRBJ1-5; possibly TRBD1 for D (5 bases). The V end lost 4 bases, the J end lost 1 base, and 8 bases lay between the germline ends. The CDR3 is made up of 14 amino acids. Germline CDR1 and CDR2: SEHNR and FQNEAQ (reference sequence). The CDR3, as DNA: TGTGCCAGCAGCTCCGGACAAAGCAATCAGCCCCAGCATTTT. This codes for CASSSGQSNQPQHF.

The CDR3 reads CASSLRLAGPLSNEQFF. As DNA, the CDR3 is TGTGCCAGCAGCCTGCGACTAGCGGGACCCCTCTCCAATGAGCAGTTCTTC. V usage is TRBV4-2 and J usage is TRBJ2-1; TRBD2 matches 11 bases. Germline trimming cut 4 bases from V and 6 bases from J; bases unmatched to any gene: 11. In germline, CDR1 is LGHNA, CDR2 YNFKEQ. The CDR3 loop spans 17 amino acids.

This sequence joins TRBV4-1 and TRBJ2-5, with D perhaps TRBD2 (6 bases). V lost 4 bases and J lost 6, with 21 bases in between. This CDR3 contains 16 residues. CDR1 is MGHRA, CDR2 YSYEKL, per germline. The CDR3 reads CASSPASEGAGKTQYF. The CDR3 DNA reads TGCGCCAGCAGCCCCGCCTCCGAAGGGGCGGGGAAGACCCAGTACTTC.

The chain recombines TRBV11-2 with TRBJ1-2; 9 bases agree with TRBD1. V lost 3 bases and J lost 4; bases outside the gene matches: 12. The length of the CDR3 is 17 residues. The germline V gene has CDR1 SGHAT and CDR2 FQNNGV. CDR3 sequence (DNA): TGTGCCAGCAGCTTCGGGGTACAGGGGGCGGCCCGCTATGGCTACACCTTC. Translation gives CASSFGVQGAARYGYTF.